What follows are 10 T cell receptor beta chains derived from one specimen sequenced in a study of CD8 T cells in Susac syndrome. When the RNA was reverse transcribed, random hexamers were used with an input of roughly 0.45 to 1 ug. TCRdb independently ran MiXCR on the immunoSEQ multiplex PCR reads; one entry per CDR3 protein. The table has roughly 250,000 distinct CDR3 sequences, almost 97% seen once. Sequenced sample: CD4+ T cells from PBMCs. The source is a human donor with Susac syndrome.

The V and J genes are TRBV19 and TRBJ2-3, with 8 bases fitting TRBD2. This CDR3 is built from 16 residues. J lost 4 bases, V lost 2 bases, and 8 bases had no gene match. Germline V gives CDR1 LNHDA, CDR2 SQIVND (reference sequence). CDR3 in DNA: TGTGCCAGTAGTATAAGACGGGGGGGACTCCCAGATACGCAGTATTTT. It codes for CASSIRRGGLPDTQYF. The whole variable domain, filled in from reference TRBV19 and TRBJ2-3, reads DGGITQSPKYLFRKEGQNVTLSCEQNLNHDAMYWYRQDPGQGLRLIYYSQIVNDFQKGDIAEGYSVSREKKESFPLTVTSAQKNPTAFYLCASSIRRGGLPDTQYFGPGTRLTVL.

J is TRBJ1-2 and V is TRBV28; D is uncertain. This CDR3 comprises 8 residues. Germline V gene sequence: CDR1 MDHEN, CDR2 SYDVKM. V was shortened by 7 bases and J by 7 bases, with 1 base between the two germline ends. Written as DNA, the CDR3 is TGTGCCAGCATTGGCTACACCTTC. Translation gives CASIGYTF.

The rearrangement joins TRBV29-1 to TRBJ2-5, with a possible D match to TRBD1 (6 bases). Germline lookup yields CDR1 SQVTM and CDR2 ANQGSEA. Trimming removed 7 bases at V and 5 bases at J, with 14 bases between. This CDR3 region has 12 residues. As DNA, the CDR3 is TGCAGCGGTCGAGGGGGAACCGAGACCCAGTACTTC. Translating it yields CSGRGGTETQYF.

This clonotype was observed a handful of times. The chain couples TRBV12-3 or TRBV12-4 to TRBJ2-1, with TRBD1 as a possible D gene (6 bases). V dropped 4 bases and J dropped 1 base, with 8 bases sitting between them. This CDR3 has 14 amino acids. The chain's CDR3 is CASSSGVSYNEQFF. CDR3 in DNA: TGTGCCAGCAGTTCAGGGGTTTCCTACAATGAGCAGTTCTTC.

The chain is built from TRBV19 and TRBJ2-1, with 12 nucleotides matching TRBD2. Per germline, CDR1 LNHDA and CDR2 SQIVND (reference sequence). J lost 6 bases, V lost 5 bases, and 2 bases had no gene match. There are 14 residues in the CDR3. CDR3 coding DNA: TGTGCCAGTAGTGCACTAGCGGGGGGCAATGAGCAGTTCTTC. It specifies CASSALAGGNEQFF.

The rearrangement links TRBV20-1 to TRBJ2-3; 10 bases match TRBD2. The J segment lost 6 bases and the V segment lost 7 bases, leaving 13 bases of the junction unmatched. Germline CDR1 reads DFQATT; CDR2 reads SNEGSKA (reference sequence). This CDR3 region has 15 residues. CDR3 residues: CSVWEGGTSADTQYF. CDR3 nucleotides: TGCAGTGTTTGGGAGGGGGGGACTAGCGCCGATACGCAGTATTTT.

The genes are TRBV29-1 and TRBJ2-6; a possible D gene is TRBD1 (6 bases). Germline CDR1 SQVTM, CDR2 ANQGSEA. This CDR3 has 16 amino acids. V was shortened by 4 bases and J by 3 bases, with 16 bases between the two germline ends. The CDR3 DNA sequence: TGCAGCGTTGGGGTGGGACAATCGGGTGGGGCCAACGTCCTGACTTTC. This translates into CSVGVGQSGGANVLTF.

V usage is TRBV5-8 and J usage is TRBJ2-3; no reliable D call. The germline gives CDR1 SGHTS, CDR2 YDEGEE. The V gene lost 0 bases and the J gene lost 0 bases, with 14 bases spanning the gap. CDR3 length: 17 residues. The CDR3 is CASSLGTTSSSTDTQYF. CDR3 nucleotide sequence: TGTGCCAGCAGCTTGGGAACGACATCCTCTAGCACAGATACGCAGTATTTT.

V gene TRBV20-1 combines with J gene TRBJ2-7; TRBD2 matches 11 bases. This CDR3 contains 19 residues. The J segment lost 7 bases and the V segment lost 4 bases, leaving 24 bases of the junction unmatched. Per germline, CDR1 DFQATT and CDR2 SNEGSKA (reference sequence). The CDR3 region is CSAILDKGTSGTPLWEQYF. The CDR3 coding sequence is TGCAGTGCTATTCTCGATAAGGGGACTAGCGGAACTCCCCTTTGGGAGCAGTACTTC.

J is TRBJ2-1 and V is TRBV11-2; 8 bases align to TRBD2. V dropped 7 bases and J dropped 9; count of bases not matched to a gene: 14. The CDR3 runs to 15 residues. Germline lookup yields CDR1 SGHAT and CDR2 FQNNGV. The CDR3: CASTARGEGRSEQFF. The CDR3 DNA reads as TGTGCCAGCACCGCGCGGGGGGAGGGCCGGAGTGAGCAGTTCTTC.